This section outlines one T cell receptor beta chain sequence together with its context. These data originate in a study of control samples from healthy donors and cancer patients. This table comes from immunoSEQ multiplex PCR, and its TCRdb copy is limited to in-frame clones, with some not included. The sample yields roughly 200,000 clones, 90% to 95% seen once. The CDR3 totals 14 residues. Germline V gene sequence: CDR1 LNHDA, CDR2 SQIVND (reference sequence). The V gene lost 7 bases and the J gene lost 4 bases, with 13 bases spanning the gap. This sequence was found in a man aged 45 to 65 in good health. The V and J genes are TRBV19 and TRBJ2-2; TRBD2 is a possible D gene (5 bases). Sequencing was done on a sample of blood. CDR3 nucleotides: TGTGCCAGTAAAGCAGAGGGCATCACCGGGGAGCTGTTTTTT. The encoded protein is CASKAEGITGELFF.